The 4 T cell receptor beta chains given below trace back to one sample, sequenced in a study of cytomegalovirus exposure and HLA in healthy donors. The repertoire was sequenced with immunoSEQ multiplex PCR; TCRdb's copy has only in-frame clones and lacks some. The sample includes some 130,000 clones, roughly 89% of them seen just once. Source material: PBMCs. These receptors originate from a woman aged 18-35 years in good health and CMV-seronegative.

Regarding this clone: In the same sample, other DNA sequences code for this CDR3. The genes are TRBV2 and TRBJ1-2; TRBD1 might be the D (5 bases). With 6 bases removed from V and 6 bases from J, the gap between germline ends came to 11 bases. Germline V gene sequence: CDR1 SNHLY, CDR2 FYNNEI. The CDR3 totals 12 residues. The CDR3 DNA is TGTGCCAGCAGCCCCGACAGTGATGGCTACACCTTC. Its translation is CASSPDSDGYTF.

This clone was counted a single time. The chain links TRBV7-9 to TRBJ1-2, with 7 bases lining up with TRBD1. The V and J ends lost 5 bases and 3 bases, in that order; junction bases with no gene match: 15. The CDR3 is made up of 17 amino acids. Germline V CDR1 and CDR2: SEHNR, FQNEAQ (reference sequence). The CDR3 here is CASSPQGGAQTYYGYTF. CDR3 DNA sequence: TGTGCCAGCAGCCCGCAGGGGGGCGCGCAGACCTACTATGGCTACACCTTC.

Of note for this clone: The junction shows a germline mismatch at one end, possibly a read error. The chain joins TRBV25-1 to TRBJ1-2; TRBD1 agrees at 7 bases. Germline V CDR1 and CDR2: MGHDK, SYGVNS. This CDR3 has 12 residues. The CDR3 DNA reads as TGTGCCAGCACCGACTTCACAGGGGTCGGTGCCTTC. This codes for CASTDFTGVGAF.

The V call is TRBV12-5, the J call TRBJ2-6; D is ambiguous. The CDR3 has 14 amino acids. V dropped 4 bases and J dropped 2 bases, with 6 bases sitting between them. CDR1 LGHNT and CDR2 FRNRAP come from the germline V gene. The CDR3 DNA sequence: TGTGCTAGTGGTTCGGGTGCTGGGGCCAACGTCCTGACTTTC. This sequence encodes CASGSGAGANVLTF. The full variable domain, rest sourced from reference TRBV12-5 and TRBJ2-6, is DARVTQTPRHKVTEMGQEVTMRCQPILGHNTVFWYRQTMMQGLELLAYFRNRAPLDDSGMPKDRFSAEMPDATLATLKIQPSEPRDSAVYFCASGSGAGANVLTFGAGSRLTVL.